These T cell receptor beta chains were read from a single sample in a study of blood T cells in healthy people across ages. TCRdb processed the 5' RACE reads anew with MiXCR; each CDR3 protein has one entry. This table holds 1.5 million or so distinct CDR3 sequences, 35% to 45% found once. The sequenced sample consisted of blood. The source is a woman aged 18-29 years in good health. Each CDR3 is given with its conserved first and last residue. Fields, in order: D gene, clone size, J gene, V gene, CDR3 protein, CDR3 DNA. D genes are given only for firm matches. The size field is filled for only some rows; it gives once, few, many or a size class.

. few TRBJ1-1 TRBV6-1 CASSVGQTGGTEAFF TGTGCCAGCAGCGTCGGACAGACTGGGGGCACTGAAGCTTTCTTT
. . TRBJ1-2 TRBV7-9 CASSPQRGYGYTF TGTGCCAGCAGCCCACAAAGGGGCTATGGCTACACCTTC
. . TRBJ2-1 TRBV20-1 CSDKKGYNEQFF TGCAGTGATAAAAAGGGGTACAATGAGCAGTTCTTC
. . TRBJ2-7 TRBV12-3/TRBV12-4 CASSPRSAGLSYEQYF TGTGCCAGCAGTCCCCGTTCCGCGGGACTCTCCTACGAGCAGTACTTC
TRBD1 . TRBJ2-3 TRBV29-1 CSVLRQGRTDTQYF TGCAGCGTTCTTAGACAGGGACGCACAGATACGCAGTATTTT
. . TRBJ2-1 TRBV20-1 CGASMSGSSYNEQFF TGCGGTGCTAGTATGAGCGGCAGCTCCTACAATGAGCAGTTCTTC
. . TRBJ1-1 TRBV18 CASSPPSVGNTEAFF TGTGCCAGCTCACCACCAAGTGTTGGGAACACTGAAGCTTTCTTT
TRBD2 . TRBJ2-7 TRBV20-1 CSARGLAGVPTYNEQYF TGCAGTGCTAGAGGGCTAGCGGGAGTTCCCACCTACAATGAGCAGTACTTC
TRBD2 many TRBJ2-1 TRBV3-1 CASSQLAGSNEQFF TGTGCCAGCAGCCAACTAGCGGGGTCAAATGAGCAGTTCTTC
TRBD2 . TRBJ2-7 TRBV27 CATSSGPYEQYF TGTGCCACCTCTAGCGGCCCCTACGAGCAGTACTTC
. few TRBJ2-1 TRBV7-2 CASSLVGFRSSYNEQFF TGTGCCAGCAGCTTAGTCGGGTTCCGGAGCTCCTACAATGAGCAGTTCTTC
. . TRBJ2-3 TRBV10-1 CASKRTRQGTDTQYF TGCGCCAGCAAGAGGACTAGACAGGGCACAGATACGCAGTATTTT
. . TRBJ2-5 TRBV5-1 CASSVVLQETQYF TGCGCCAGCAGCGTGGTCCTCCAAGAGACCCAGTACTTC
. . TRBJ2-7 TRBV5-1 CASSLTPSSEQYF TGCGCCAGCAGCTTGACTCCTTCCTCTGAGCAGTACTTC
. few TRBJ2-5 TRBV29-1 CSVEGPVRGRRETQYF TGCAGCGTTGAAGGGCCTGTCAGGGGCCGGAGAGAGACCCAGTACTTC
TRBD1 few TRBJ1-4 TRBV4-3 CASSHRQGREKLFF TGCGCCAGCAGCCACCGACAGGGACGTGAAAAACTGTTTTTT
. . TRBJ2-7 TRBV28 CASRVRQALYEQYF TGTGCCAGCAGGGTGAGGCAGGCCCTCTACGAGCAGTACTTC
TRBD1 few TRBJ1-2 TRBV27 CASSFRPGQGWPTNYGYTF TGTGCCAGCAGTTTTCGGCCGGGACAGGGGTGGCCTACAAACTATGGCTACACCTTC
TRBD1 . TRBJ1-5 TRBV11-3 CASSLAGTGAFFGPQHF TGTGCCAGCAGCTTAGCCGGGACAGGGGCGTTTTTTGGGCCCCAGCATTTT
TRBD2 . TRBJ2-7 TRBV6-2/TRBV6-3 CASRASASGGSTYEQYF TGTGCCAGCAGAGCCTCCGCCAGCGGGGGGTCTACCTACGAGCAGTACTTC
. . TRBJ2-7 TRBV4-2 CASSPGPWGQHNEQYF TGTGCCAGCAGCCCCGGCCCGTGGGGACAACACAATGAGCAGTACTTC
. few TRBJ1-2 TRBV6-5 CASSYGRGVYGYTF TGTGCCAGCAGTTACGGGAGAGGGGTCTATGGCTACACCTTC
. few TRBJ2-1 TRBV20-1 CSAGASGDNNEQFF TGCAGTGCTGGAGCTAGTGGGGACAACAATGAGCAGTTCTTC
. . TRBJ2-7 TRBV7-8 CASSLALSLSYNEQYF TGTGCCAGCAGCTTAGCGCTGTCCCTCTCCTACAATGAGCAGTACTTC
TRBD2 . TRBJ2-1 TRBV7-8 CASSTTRDYRYNEQFF TGTGCCAGCAGCACTACCCGGGACTACAGATACAATGAGCAGTTCTTC
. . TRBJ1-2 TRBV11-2 CASSLAGALNYGYTF TGTGCCAGCAGCTTAGCAGGGGCGCTCAACTATGGCTACACCTTC
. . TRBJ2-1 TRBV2 CASSDWASSYKEQFF TGTGCCAGCAGTGATTGGGCGAGCTCCTACAAGGAGCAGTTCTTC
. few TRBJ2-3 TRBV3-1 CASSQDSRGYTDTQYF TGTGCCAGCAGCCAAGATTCGAGGGGATACACAGATACGCAGTATTTT
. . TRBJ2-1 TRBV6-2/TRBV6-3 CASSYKEGITYNEQFF TGTGCCAGCAGTTACAAGGAGGGGATTACCTACAATGAGCAGTTCTTC
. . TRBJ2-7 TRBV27 CASSLHGAALYEQYF TGTGCCAGCAGCCTTCATGGGGCAGCTCTTTACGAGCAGTACTTC
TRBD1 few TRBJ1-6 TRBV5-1 CASSFTQGAGSPLHF TGCGCCAGCAGCTTCACACAGGGGGCAGGGTCACCCCTCCACTTT
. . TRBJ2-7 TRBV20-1 CSAPSLRGRSYNEQYF TGCAGTGCCCCGTCTCTGCGGGGGCGATCCTACAATGAGCAGTACTTC
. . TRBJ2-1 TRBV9 CASSVATGTYEQFF TGTGCCAGCAGCGTAGCAACAGGGACCTACGAGCAGTTCTTC
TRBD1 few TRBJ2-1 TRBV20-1 CSARGPQGATYNEQFF TGCAGTGCTAGAGGTCCACAGGGGGCGACTTACAATGAGCAGTTCTTC
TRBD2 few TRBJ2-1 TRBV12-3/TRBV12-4 CASVLAFSYNEQFF TGTGCCAGCGTACTAGCGTTCTCCTACAATGAGCAGTTCTTC